Below, 2 T cell receptor beta chains from the same sample are listed, as sequenced in a study of response to subunit inactivated influenza vaccine. TCRdb re-called the RT-PCR reads with MiXCR, one entry per CDR3 protein. The profile shows roughly 700,000 distinct CDR3 sequences, about 15% of them singletons. The specimen comprised PBMCs from blood, sampled roughly 15 days before vaccination. The receptors derive from a man aged 45-65 years who received an inactivated influenza vaccine.

This clonotype has a handful of counts. The V call is TRBV13, the J call TRBJ2-4; D call uncertain. V was pared by 5 bases and J by 2 bases, with 7 bases between. The CDR3 consists of 13 residues. Per the germline V gene, CDR1 is PRHDT and CDR2 is FYEKMQ (reference sequence). CDR3 amino acids: CASSAASKNIQYF. As DNA, the CDR3 is TGTGCCAGCAGCGCCGCCTCCAAAAACATTCAGTACTTC.

This clonotype was observed a handful of times. A much larger clonotype is one base distant, so this may be a read error. This chain uses TRBV2 with TRBJ1-1, with a possible D match to TRBD1 (6 bases). V dropped 2 bases and J dropped 4 bases, with 14 bases sitting between them. Per the germline V gene, CDR1 is SNHLY and CDR2 is FYNNEI. The CDR3 has 15 amino acids. The CDR3 region is CASSEYQGSTTEAFF. The DNA for the CDR3 is TGTGCCAGCAGTGAATATCAGGGGTCGACCACTGAAGCTTTCTTT.